One sample yielded the 7 T cell receptor beta chains listed below, sequenced in a study of T-cell memory formation after mild COVID-19. TCRdb re-analysed the 5' RACE reads in MiXCR, keeping a single row per CDR3 protein. The top ten hold 20% to 25% of the sample, which has 300,000 to 400,000 distinct CDR3 sequences, approximately 15% seen once. The sequencing sample was made of PBMCs or a T cell subset sorted from them (not recorded which). Receptors originate from a young man who had mild COVID-19 (a few samples of this study predate the infection). Cell type and time point are not known.

This clonotype was seen only a few times. The chain is built from TRBV7-9 and TRBJ2-7; 9 bases are shared with TRBD1. The CDR3 consists of 17 residues. J lost 0 bases, V lost 1 base, and 7 bases had no gene match. Germline CDR1 and CDR2: SEHNR and FQNEAQ (reference sequence). CDR3 in amino acids: CASSLGFGQGLSYEQYV. CDR3 sequence (DNA): TGTGCCAGCAGCTTAGGTTTTGGACAGGGGCTCTCCTACGAGCAGTACGTC.

This chain joins TRBV7-2 and TRBJ2-1; 8 nucleotides match TRBD2. Germline CDR1 and CDR2: SGHTA and FQGNSA. V was clipped by 3 bases and J by 7 bases; unmatched bases: 8. The CDR3 consists of 15 residues. The CDR3 spells CASSLSRGERNEQFF. In DNA form, the CDR3 reads TGTGCCAGCAGCTTGTCGCGGGGGGAGAGGAATGAGCAGTTCTTC.

This chain connects TRBV4-1 to TRBJ2-3, with unresolved D. V lost 1 base, J lost 10 bases, and 15 bases lay in between. This CDR3 is built from 14 residues. Germline assignment: CDR1 MGHRA and CDR2 YSYEKL. The CDR3 DNA reads as TGCGCCAGCAGCCAAGGCCTGAGACCCCAGGCGCAGTATTTT. Translated, it gives CASSQGLRPQAQYF.

In this sample, this clonotype turned up a few times. The J gene is TRBJ2-3, the V gene TRBV27; TRBD2 is a possible D gene (6 bases). Per the germline V gene, CDR1 is MNHEY and CDR2 is SMNVEV (reference sequence). Trimming stripped 4 bases from V and 5 bases from J, with 13 bases between. The CDR3 is 14 residues long. The CDR3 sequence: CASSSAGWKDTQYF. CDR3 coding DNA: TGTGCCAGCAGTTCCGCGGGGTGGAAAGATACGCAGTATTTT.

The chain employs TRBV28 and TRBJ1-6, with TRBD1 matching 7 bases. The germline V gene has CDR1 MDHEN and CDR2 SYDVKM. With V trimmed by 7 bases and J by 5 bases, 2 bases remained unmatched. The CDR3 contains 13 residues. The CDR3 DNA reads as TGTGCCAGCAATGGGACAGATAATTCACCCCTCCACTTT. As protein: CASNGTDNSPLHF. Filled out from reference TRBV28 and TRBJ1-6, the complete variable domain reads DVKVTQSSRYLVKRTGEKVFLECVQDMDHENMFWYRQDPGLGLRLIYFSYDVKMKEKGDIPEGYSVSREKKERFSLILESASTNQTSMYLCASNGTDNSPLHFGNGTRLTVT.

V gene TRBV15 combines with J gene TRBJ2-1, with unresolved D. CDR3 length: 16 amino acids. Germline CDR1 and CDR2: LNHNV and YYDKDF (reference sequence). Between the trimmed V and J ends, which lost 0 bases and 0 bases, there was a span of 9 bases. CDR3 protein: CATSRDRRLSYNEQFF. The CDR3 coding sequence is TGTGCCACCAGCAGAGATCGGCGCCTCTCCTACAATGAGCAGTTCTTC.

The chain couples TRBV19 to TRBJ2-1; the D gene is possibly TRBD1 (5 bases). With 3 bases removed from V and 7 bases from J, the gap between germline ends came to 13 bases. Germline values: CDR1 LNHDA, CDR2 SQIVND (reference sequence). CDR3 length equals 14 residues. The CDR3 region is CASSIGQGRNEQFF. In DNA form, the CDR3 reads TGTGCCAGTAGTATTGGGCAGGGAAGGAATGAGCAGTTCTTC.